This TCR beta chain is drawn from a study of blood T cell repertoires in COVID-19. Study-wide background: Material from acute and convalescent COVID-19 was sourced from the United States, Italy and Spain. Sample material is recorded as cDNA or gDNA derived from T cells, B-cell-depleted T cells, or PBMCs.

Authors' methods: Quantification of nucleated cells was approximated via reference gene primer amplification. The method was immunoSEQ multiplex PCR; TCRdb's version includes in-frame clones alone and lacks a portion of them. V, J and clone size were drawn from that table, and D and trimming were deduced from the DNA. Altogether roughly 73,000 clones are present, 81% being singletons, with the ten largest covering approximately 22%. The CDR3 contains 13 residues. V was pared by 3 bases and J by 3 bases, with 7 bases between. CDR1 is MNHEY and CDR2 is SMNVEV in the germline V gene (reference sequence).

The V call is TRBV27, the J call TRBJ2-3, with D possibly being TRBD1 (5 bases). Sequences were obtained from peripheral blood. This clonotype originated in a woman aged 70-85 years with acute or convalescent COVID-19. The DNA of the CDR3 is TGTGCCAGCAGTTTGAAGGGGACAGATACGCAGTATTTT. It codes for CASSLKGTDTQYF.